These T cell receptor beta chains were read from a single sample in a study of blood T cell repertoires in COVID-19. Some clones are missing from TCRdb's copy, which holds only in-frame ones; the method was immunoSEQ multiplex PCR. Of about 280,000 clones detected, approximately 88% appear once; the ten largest clones hold more than 7.5%. Sample: peripheral blood. These receptors came from a man younger than 35 with active or convalescent COVID-19. The CDR3 runs from the conserved cysteine through the conserved F or W. The D gene is left open where the match is weak. Clone size appears in some rows only: once, few, many, or a class for an expanded clone.

CDR3 length,V gene,clone size,J gene,D gene,CDR3 DNA,CDR3 protein
14,TRBV7-9,NA,TRBJ1-2,NA,TGTGCCAGCAGCTTAGGTTCACTAATGGATGGCTACACCTTC,CASSLGSLMDGYTF
15,TRBV2,NA,TRBJ1-4,NA,TGTGCCAGCAGCCCCGGACAGACAACTAATGAAAAACTGTTTTTT,CASSPGQTTNEKLFF
13,TRBV12-3/TRBV12-4,NA,TRBJ1-2,TRBD1,TGTGCCAGCAGTTTCGGACAGGGGCATGGCTACACCTTC,CASSFGQGHGYTF
16,TRBV7-9,NA,TRBJ1-1,TRBD1,TGTGCCAGCAGTAACACGGGACAGTCAATGAACACTGAAGCTTTCTTT,CASSNTGQSMNTEAFF
17,TRBV27,NA,TRBJ2-3,TRBD2,TGTGCCAGCAGTCAAGATATACCGGGACTAGCTTCGGATACGCAGTATTTT,CASSQDIPGLASDTQYF
17,TRBV6-2/TRBV6-3,NA,TRBJ2-6,TRBD1,TGTGCCAGCAGTTACCCGTCCAGGGGGCGTGGGGCCAACGTCCTGACTTTC,CASSYPSRGRGANVLTF
13,TRBV14,NA,TRBJ1-1,NA,TGTGCCAGCAGCCAAGATATGAACACTGAAGCTTTCTTT,CASSQDMNTEAFF
12,TRBV5-4,NA,TRBJ2-7,NA,TGTGCCAGCAGCTTGTGGGCAGACGAGCAGTACTTC,CASSLWADEQYF
17,TRBV10-2,once,TRBJ1-4,NA,TGCGCCAGCAGTGAGACCGGTTCGGGGGGCACTAATGAAAAACTGTTTTTT,CASSETGSGGTNEKLFF
13,TRBV11-1,NA,TRBJ1-2,TRBD1,TGTGCCAGCAGCTTCCGGGACAGTAATGGCTACACCTTC,CASSFRDSNGYTF
14,TRBV3-1/TRBV3-2,NA,TRBJ1-1,NA,TGTGCCAGCAGCCAAAGTAACAGGGCCGACGAAGCTTTCTTT,CASSQSNRADEAFF
14,TRBV27,NA,TRBJ2-7,NA,TGTGCCAGCAGTTTATTTTATGGACAGTACGAGCAGTACTTC,CASSLFYGQYEQYF
16,TRBV27,NA,TRBJ1-1,NA,TGTGCCAGCAGAAACAGGTTCAGTAAACCCAACACTGAAGCTTTCTTT,CASRNRFSKPNTEAFF
14,TRBV11-2,NA,TRBJ2-5,NA,TGTGCCAGCAGCTCGCGAGGGGGAGAAGAGACCCAGTACTTC,CASSSRGGEETQYF
13,TRBV27,NA,TRBJ1-1,TRBD1,TGTGCCAGCAGTGTACAGGGGGAGTCTGAAGCTTTCTTT,CASSVQGESEAFF
15,TRBV4-1,NA,TRBJ2-1,TRBD1,TGCGCCAGCACTCCGGACAGGGGGTCCTACAATGAGCAGTTCTTC,CASTPDRGSYNEQFF
16,TRBV18,NA,TRBJ2-7,TRBD1,TGTGCCAGCTCACCTCCGGGACAGGGGATCTCCTACGAGCAGTACTTC,CASSPPGQGISYEQYF